The rows below give T cell receptor beta chains drawn from one sample of a study of human T cells and chemical hapten exposure. MiXCR was run by TCRdb on the RACE reads, yielding one entry per CDR3 protein. Of more than 80,000 distinct CDR3 sequences listed, approximately 8% were seen once; the top ten hold roughly 1.5%. This specimen consisted of whole blood, obtained in connection with sensitization to the hapten diphenylcyclopropenone (DPC). The receptor source for this set is a woman aged 25 to 39 with alopecia areata. Some clones in this sample may be carry-over from other donors' samples. Each CDR3 is given with its conserved first and last residue. D genes are given only for firm matches. Where a row states a size, it is once, few, many or the class of an expanded clone; other rows omit it.

D: NA
V: TRBV21-1
size: many
J: TRBJ1-3
DNA: TGTGCCAGCAGCAAAAGGGACAGCTTCACCTCTGGAAACACCATATATTTT
CDR3: CASSKRDSFTSGNTIYF

D: TRBD1
V: TRBV6-2/TRBV6-3
size: few
J: TRBJ1-6
DNA: TGTGCCAGCAACGACAGGGCAGCTTCACCCCTCCACTTT
CDR3: CASNDRAASPLHF

D: NA
V: TRBV29-1
size: NA
J: TRBJ1-2
DNA: TGCAGCGTTGAAACCCGAACGGATGGCTACACCTTC
CDR3: CSVETRTDGYTF

D: TRBD1
V: TRBV6-1
size: many
J: TRBJ1-1
DNA: TGTGCCAGCAGAATTGACAGGGCGAACACTGAAGCTTTCTTT
CDR3: CASRIDRANTEAFF

D: NA
V: TRBV6-1
size: many
J: TRBJ1-6
DNA: TGTGCCAGCAGTGCACTGGCATTTAATTCACCCCTCCACTTT
CDR3: CASSALAFNSPLHF

D: TRBD1
V: TRBV12-3/TRBV12-4
size: NA
J: TRBJ2-5
DNA: TGTGCCAGCAGCCAGACCGAAGGACAGGGGTTGCCCCAGTACTTC
CDR3: CASSQTEGQGLPQYF

D: NA
V: TRBV11-2
size: few
J: TRBJ2-3
DNA: TGTGCCAGCAGCGCCGGGAGATCCGGCACAGATACGCAGTATTTT
CDR3: CASSAGRSGTDTQYF

D: TRBD1
V: TRBV27
size: many
J: TRBJ1-1
DNA: TGTGCCAGCAGTTTAGCCCGGACAGGGTCCCCTGAAGCTTTCTTT
CDR3: CASSLARTGSPEAFF

D: TRBD1
V: TRBV3-1
size: many
J: TRBJ1-6
DNA: TGTGCCAGCAGCTACATGGGACAGAGAAATAATTCACCCCTCCACTTT
CDR3: CASSYMGQRNNSPLHF

D: NA
V: TRBV3-1
size: many
J: TRBJ1-6
DNA: TGTGCCAGCAGCCAAGACAGGGATAATTCACCCCTCCACTTT
CDR3: CASSQDRDNSPLHF

D: NA
V: TRBV19
size: few
J: TRBJ2-5
DNA: TGTGCCAGTAGTAGGGGACGTGAAGAGACCCAGTACTTC
CDR3: CASSRGREETQYF

D: TRBD1
V: TRBV2
size: many
J: TRBJ1-4
DNA: TGTGCCAGCAACGCAGGGGGACTCCAGAATGAAAAACTGTTTTTT
CDR3: CASNAGGLQNEKLFF

D: NA
V: TRBV12-3/TRBV12-4
size: few
J: TRBJ1-1
DNA: TGTGCCAGCAGTTCTACAGGCGAAGCTTTCTTT
CDR3: CASSSTGEAFF

D: NA
V: TRBV12-3/TRBV12-4
size: many
J: TRBJ1-1
DNA: TGTGCCAGCAGTTTCCCACCCGAAGTCACTGAAGCTTTCTTT
CDR3: CASSFPPEVTEAFF

D: NA
V: TRBV11-1
size: NA
J: TRBJ2-2
DNA: TGTGCCAGCAGCTTACTCCAACGACCCGGGGAGCTGTTTTTT
CDR3: CASSLLQRPGELFF

D: TRBD2
V: TRBV4-1
size: many
J: TRBJ2-3
DNA: TGCGCCAGCAGCCAAGGGAACGGGCTAGCGGGGGCATCAGATACGCAGTATTTT
CDR3: CASSQGNGLAGASDTQYF

D: TRBD1
V: TRBV18
size: many
J: TRBJ1-5
DNA: TGTGCCAGCTCACCACCGGGACAGGTCAATCAGCCCCAGCATTTT
CDR3: CASSPPGQVNQPQHF

D: TRBD1
V: TRBV7-9
size: few
J: TRBJ1-5
DNA: TGTGCCAGCAGCCCCGACAGGGGAACAGGGAATCAGCCCCAGCATTTT
CDR3: CASSPDRGTGNQPQHF

D: NA
V: TRBV11-2
size: NA
J: TRBJ1-1
DNA: TGTGCCAGCCAAGGGTCGGGGGGCAGGACTGAAGCTTTCTTT
CDR3: CASQGSGGRTEAFF

D: NA
V: TRBV18
size: NA
J: TRBJ2-6
DNA: TGTGCCAGCTCACCACCCGTATACAACAGGGAGTGGAGCTCTGGGGCCAACGTCCTGACTTTC
CDR3: CASSPPVYNREWSSGANVLTF

D: NA
V: TRBV10-3
size: many
J: TRBJ2-1
DNA: TGTGCCATCAGGAGCCGGGACGCATACAATGAGCAGTTCTTC
CDR3: CAIRSRDAYNEQFF

D: TRBD1
V: TRBV7-7
size: NA
J: TRBJ1-4
DNA: TGTGCTAGCAGCCCCGGGACAGGGGGTGATGAAAAACTGTTTTTT
CDR3: CASSPGTGGDEKLFF

D: TRBD1
V: TRBV20-1
size: many
J: TRBJ1-1
DNA: TGCAGTGCTAGTTCCCTCCAGGGGGCTGGGACTGAAGCTTTCTTT
CDR3: CSASSLQGAGTEAFF

D: NA
V: TRBV5-1
size: many
J: TRBJ1-1
DNA: TGCGCCAGCGGCTCCGCTAGTGAAGCTTTCTTT
CDR3: CASGSASEAFF

D: TRBD1
V: TRBV6-6
size: many
J: TRBJ1-1
DNA: TGTGCCAGCAGTTTAAGGACAGGGGTAATGAACACTGAAGCTTTCTTT
CDR3: CASSLRTGVMNTEAFF

D: TRBD1
V: TRBV14
size: many
J: TRBJ1-1
DNA: TGTGCCAGCAGCTGGACAGGGGCGGATACTGAAGCTTTCTTT
CDR3: CASSWTGADTEAFF

D: NA
V: TRBV13
size: many
J: TRBJ1-2
DNA: TGTGCCAGCAGCTTAAGCCAGAGAGCTAACTATGGCTACACCTTC
CDR3: CASSLSQRANYGYTF

D: NA
V: TRBV18
size: many
J: TRBJ1-3
DNA: TGTGCCAGCTCACCGTTCTTAAGAGACTCTGGAAACACCATATATTTT
CDR3: CASSPFLRDSGNTIYF

D: NA
V: TRBV5-4
size: few
J: TRBJ2-3
DNA: TGTGCCAGCAGCTCCGGGGGTTACACAGATACGCAGTATTTT
CDR3: CASSSGGYTDTQYF

D: NA
V: TRBV20-1
size: many
J: TRBJ2-1
DNA: TGCAGTGCTAAAACTAGCTATTCGGTCGATGAGCAGTTCTTC
CDR3: CSAKTSYSVDEQFF

D: NA
V: TRBV20-1
size: few
J: TRBJ1-1
DNA: TGCAGTGCTAGAGAGGGTTCAGGGTCGGGAGCTTTCTTT
CDR3: CSAREGSGSGAFF

D: TRBD1
V: TRBV28
size: NA
J: TRBJ1-4
DNA: TGTGCCAGCAGAGACAGGGGGCTAGCTAATGAAAAACTGTTTTTT
CDR3: CASRDRGLANEKLFF

D: NA
V: TRBV6-5
size: many
J: TRBJ1-5
DNA: TGTGCCAGCAGTTACTCGCCAGGGCCCCGGCAGCCCCAGCATTTT
CDR3: CASSYSPGPRQPQHF

D: TRBD1
V: TRBV20-1
size: few
J: TRBJ1-2
DNA: TGCAGTGCAATGCTACCCCAGGGGGCCAGCTATGGCTACACCTTC
CDR3: CSAMLPQGASYGYTF

D: TRBD2
V: TRBV12-3/TRBV12-4
size: few
J: TRBJ2-7
DNA: TGTGCCAGCAGCCATAGCGGGGGTGCCTACGAGCAGTACTTC
CDR3: CASSHSGGAYEQYF

D: NA
V: TRBV6-5
size: NA
J: TRBJ1-1
DNA: TGTGCCAGCCTGGACGGATTTCACGAAGCTTTCTTT
CDR3: CASLDGFHEAFF

D: TRBD2
V: TRBV3-1
size: NA
J: TRBJ2-3
DNA: TGTGCCAGCAGCCCCGTCCATAGCGGGGGGATGAGCAGAGATACACAGTATTTT
CDR3: CASSPVHSGGMSRDTQYF

D: NA
V: TRBV5-1
size: many
J: TRBJ1-6
DNA: TGCGCCAGCAGCTTGGGGGCAGGGACGGATTCACCCCTCCACTTT
CDR3: CASSLGAGTDSPLHF

D: TRBD1
V: TRBV3-1
size: many
J: TRBJ1-5
DNA: TGTGCCAGCAGCCAAGATTCCCGGACAGGAAATCAGCCCCAGCATTTT
CDR3: CASSQDSRTGNQPQHF

D: TRBD2
V: TRBV27
size: many
J: TRBJ2-5
DNA: TGTGCCAGCAGTCAAATGGCTTATTCAGCGGGGATTGGGGAGACCCAGTACTTC
CDR3: CASSQMAYSAGIGETQYF